This TCR beta chain originates from a study of control samples from healthy donors and cancer patients. This table comes from immunoSEQ multiplex PCR, and its TCRdb copy is limited to in-frame clones, with some not included. The table has about 140,000 clones, under 95% seen once. The CDR3 length is 13 residues. V was shortened by 3 bases and J by 0 bases, with 9 bases between the two germline ends. Germline V CDR1 and CDR2: SQVTM, ANQGSEA. Sequencing used blood. The source of this sequence is a man aged 18 to 35 in good health. The chain combines TRBV29-1 with TRBJ2-7; D is unresolved. Written as DNA, the CDR3 is TGCAGCGTTGATTCCGGCCTCTCCTACGAGCAGTACTTC. Amino acid sequence: CSVDSGLSYEQYF.